Listed here are 10 T cell receptor beta chains from one sample, sequenced in a study of blood T cell repertoires in COVID-19. Here immunoSEQ multiplex PCR was the method, and the copy in TCRdb shows in-frame clones only, minus some. The sample has more than 300,000 clones, around 91% seen once. Sequenced material: peripheral blood. These receptors came from a woman aged 40 to 49 with COVID-19, enrolled during active disease.

This chain connects TRBV19 to TRBJ1-6, with D possibly matching TRBD1 (5 bases). The V and J ends lost 6 bases and 2 bases respectively, with 8 bases between them. CDR3 length: 14 amino acids. CDR1 is LNHDA, CDR2 SQIVND, per germline (reference sequence). The CDR3 region is CASRKGPYNSPLHF. The CDR3 bases are TGTGCCAGTAGGAAGGGGCCCTATAATTCACCCCTCCACTTT.

This clone was detected only once. The V and J genes are TRBV9 and TRBJ1-1; a weak D match, TRBD1 (6 bases). CDR1 and CDR2 (germline): SGDLS, YYNGEE. V was clipped by 6 bases and J by 2 bases, with 8 bases between them. The CDR3 totals 12 residues. The CDR3 DNA sequence: TGTGCCAGCAACAGGGACAACACTGAAGCTTTCTTT. Translated, it gives CASNRDNTEAFF.

This clone has just one count. The chain joins TRBV27 to TRBJ1-4; D is unresolved. Trimming took 6 bases from V and 3 from J, leaving 8 bases between them. Germline CDR1 is MNHEY and CDR2 is SMNVEV (reference sequence). This CDR3 has 13 amino acids. DNA of the CDR3: TGTGCCAGCAGATCCGGTGCTAATGAAAAACTGTTTTTT. Protein sequence: CASRSGANEKLFF.

J is TRBJ1-1 and V is TRBV6-4, with D perhaps TRBD1 (6 bases). This CDR3 spans 11 amino acids. From germline, CDR1 is MRHNA and CDR2 SNTAGT. V gave up 6 bases and J gave up 7 bases, with 9 bases separating them. CDR3 nucleotide sequence: TGTGCCAGCAGACAGGGCCATGAAGCTTTCTTT. Residues: CASRQGHEAFF.

This chain links TRBV7-3 with TRBJ1-1; 9 nucleotides align to TRBD1. This CDR3 contains 14 residues. The V segment lost 5 bases and the J segment 6 bases; nucleotides outside the gene matches: 7. Germline V CDR1 and CDR2: SGHTA, FQGTGA. CDR3 protein: CASSINRGLAEAFF. The CDR3 DNA follows: TGTGCCAGCAGCATAAACAGGGGGCTGGCTGAAGCTTTCTTT.

The chain carries TRBV7-3 and TRBJ1-1, with 10 nucleotides matching TRBD1. CDR1 and CDR2 from the germline V gene are SGHTA and FQGTGA. Trimming cost V 8 bases and J 4 bases; bases outside gene matches: 4. The CDR3 is 13 amino acids. CDR3 sequence reads: CASGQGEGTEAFF. CDR3 bases: TGTGCCAGCGGACAGGGGGAAGGCACTGAAGCTTTCTTT.

The rearrangement uses TRBV7-3 and TRBJ2-1, with D uncertain. This CDR3 has 13 amino acids. CDR1 and CDR2 from the germline V gene are SGHTA and FQGTGA. The V gene lost 4 bases and the J gene lost 7 bases, with 11 bases spanning the gap. CDR3 sequence reads: CASSSRHRNEQFF. CDR3 bases: TGTGCCAGCAGCTCCCGACATAGGAATGAGCAGTTCTTC.

The V call is TRBV11-3, the J call TRBJ2-1; the match to TRBD2 covers 9 bases. The CDR3 loop spans 15 amino acids. Trimming removed 2 bases from V and 5 bases from J; junction bases left unmatched: 4. Per germline, CDR1 SGHNT and CDR2 YENEEA. The DNA for the CDR3 is TGTGCCAGCAGCTTACGAATAGCGGGGGACAATGAGCAGTTCTTC. Translation: CASSLRIAGDNEQFF.

Only one count was recorded for this clone. This chain links TRBV7-9 with TRBJ2-3, with TRBD1 identical over 7 bases. CDR1 and CDR2 (germline): SEHNR, FQNEAQ (reference sequence). The CDR3 sequence is 14 residues long. J lost 5 bases, V lost 5 bases, and 7 bases had no gene match. The CDR3 DNA reads as TGTGCCAGCAGCCCCCGGGACAGTAAAGATACGCAGTATTTT. It codes for CASSPRDSKDTQYF.

V usage is TRBV7-2 and J usage is TRBJ2-7, with D possibly matching TRBD1 (6 bases). In germline, CDR1 is SGHTA, CDR2 FQGNSA. The germline V and J ends were trimmed by 3 bases and 3 bases, with 12 bases remaining between them. The CDR3 sequence is 14 residues long. CDR3 protein: CASSFGTINYEQYF. The CDR3 DNA sequence: TGTGCCAGCAGCTTCGGGACAATTAACTACGAGCAGTACTTC.